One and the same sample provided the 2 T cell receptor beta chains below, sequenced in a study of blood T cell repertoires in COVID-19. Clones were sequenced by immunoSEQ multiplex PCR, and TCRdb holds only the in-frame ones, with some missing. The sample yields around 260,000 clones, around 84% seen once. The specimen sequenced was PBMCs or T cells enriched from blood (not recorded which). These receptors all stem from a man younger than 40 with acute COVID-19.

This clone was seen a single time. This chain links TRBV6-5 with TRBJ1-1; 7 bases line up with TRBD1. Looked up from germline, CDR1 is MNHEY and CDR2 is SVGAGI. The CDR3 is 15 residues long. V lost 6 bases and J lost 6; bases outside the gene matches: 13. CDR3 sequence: CASSIQPQGRSEAFF. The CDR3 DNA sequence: TGTGCCAGCAGCATACAACCACAGGGGAGGTCTGAAGCTTTCTTT.

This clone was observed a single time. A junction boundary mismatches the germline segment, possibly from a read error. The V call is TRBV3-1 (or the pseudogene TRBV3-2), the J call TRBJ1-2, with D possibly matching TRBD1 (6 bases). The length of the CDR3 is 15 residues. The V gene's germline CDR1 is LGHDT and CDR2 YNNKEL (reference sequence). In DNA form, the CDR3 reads TGTGCCGGCAGCCTTCGACAGGTACCTAACTATGGCTACACCTTC. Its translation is CAGSLRQVPNYGYTF.